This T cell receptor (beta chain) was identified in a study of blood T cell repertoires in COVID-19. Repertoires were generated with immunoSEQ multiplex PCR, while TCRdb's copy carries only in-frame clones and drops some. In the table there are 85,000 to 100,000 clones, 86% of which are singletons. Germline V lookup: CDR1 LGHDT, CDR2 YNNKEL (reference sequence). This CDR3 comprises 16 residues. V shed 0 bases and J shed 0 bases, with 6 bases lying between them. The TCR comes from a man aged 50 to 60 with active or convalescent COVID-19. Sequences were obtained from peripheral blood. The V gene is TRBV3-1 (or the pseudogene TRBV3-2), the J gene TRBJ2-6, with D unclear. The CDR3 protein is CASSQDRVSGANVLTF. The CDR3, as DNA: TGTGCCAGCAGCCAAGATCGGGTCTCTGGGGCCAACGTCCTGACTTTC.